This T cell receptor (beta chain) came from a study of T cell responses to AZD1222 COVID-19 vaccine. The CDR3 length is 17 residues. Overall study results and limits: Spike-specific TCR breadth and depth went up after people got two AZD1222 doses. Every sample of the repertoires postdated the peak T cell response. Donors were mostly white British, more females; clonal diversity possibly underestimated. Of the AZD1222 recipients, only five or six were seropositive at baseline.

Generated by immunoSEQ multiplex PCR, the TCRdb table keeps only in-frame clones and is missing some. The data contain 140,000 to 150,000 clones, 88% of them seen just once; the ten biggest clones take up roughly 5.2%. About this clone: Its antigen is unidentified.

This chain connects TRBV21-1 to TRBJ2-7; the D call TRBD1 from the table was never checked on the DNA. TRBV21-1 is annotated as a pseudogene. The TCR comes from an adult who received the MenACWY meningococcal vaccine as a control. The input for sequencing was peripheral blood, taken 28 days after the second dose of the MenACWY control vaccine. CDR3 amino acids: CASSKARQGRRCYEQYF. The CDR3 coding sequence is TGTGCCAGCAGCAAAGCCCGACAGGGTCGCAGATGCTACGAGCAGTACTTC.